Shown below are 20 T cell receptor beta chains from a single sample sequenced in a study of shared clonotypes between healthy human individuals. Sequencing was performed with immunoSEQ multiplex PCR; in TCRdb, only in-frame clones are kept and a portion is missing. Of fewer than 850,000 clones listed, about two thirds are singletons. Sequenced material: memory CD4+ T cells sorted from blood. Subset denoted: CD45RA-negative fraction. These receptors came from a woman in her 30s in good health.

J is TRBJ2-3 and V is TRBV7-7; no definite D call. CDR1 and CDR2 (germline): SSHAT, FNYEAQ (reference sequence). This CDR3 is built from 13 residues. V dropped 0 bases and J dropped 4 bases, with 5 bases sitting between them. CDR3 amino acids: CASSLALADTQYF. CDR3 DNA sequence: TGTGCCAGCAGCTTAGCGCTGGCAGATACGCAGTATTTT.

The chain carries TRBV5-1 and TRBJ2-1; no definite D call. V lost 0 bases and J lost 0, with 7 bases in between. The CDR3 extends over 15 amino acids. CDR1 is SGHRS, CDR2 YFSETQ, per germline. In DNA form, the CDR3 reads TGCGCCAGCAGCTTGGAACCCAACTCCTACAATGAGCAGTTCTTC. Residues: CASSLEPNSYNEQFF.

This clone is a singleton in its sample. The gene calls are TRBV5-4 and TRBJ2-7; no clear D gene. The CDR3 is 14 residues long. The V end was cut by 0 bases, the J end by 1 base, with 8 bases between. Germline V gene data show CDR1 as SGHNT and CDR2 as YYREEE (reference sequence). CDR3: CASSLGPLSYEQYF. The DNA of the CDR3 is TGTGCCAGCAGCTTGGGCCCTCTGTCCTACGAGCAGTACTTC.

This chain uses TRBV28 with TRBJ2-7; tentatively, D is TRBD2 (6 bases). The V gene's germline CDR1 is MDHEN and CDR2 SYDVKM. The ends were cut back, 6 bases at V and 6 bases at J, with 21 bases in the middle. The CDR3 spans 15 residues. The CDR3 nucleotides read TGTGCCAGCAGCCGCCGGGGGTTGGTCGGCAGCGAGCAGTACTTC. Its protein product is CASSRRGLVGSEQYF.

DNA of the CDR3: TGTGCCAGCAGCCGGGGGGTCAAAAGCTACGAGCAGTACTTC. Translating it yields CASSRGVKSYEQYF. This chain links TRBV14 with TRBJ2-7; possible D gene TRBD2, 6 bases. Trimming removed 4 bases from V and 3 bases from J, with 13 bases in between. CDR3 length: 14 amino acids. Germline CDR1 SGHDN, CDR2 FVKESK.

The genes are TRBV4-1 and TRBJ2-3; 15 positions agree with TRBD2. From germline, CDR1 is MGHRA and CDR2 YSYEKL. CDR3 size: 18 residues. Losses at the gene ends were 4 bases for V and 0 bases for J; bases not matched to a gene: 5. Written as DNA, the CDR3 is TGCGCCAGCAGCCCCAGGACTAGCGGGAGGGGGAGCACAGATACGCAGTATTTT. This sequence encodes CASSPRTSGRGSTDTQYF.

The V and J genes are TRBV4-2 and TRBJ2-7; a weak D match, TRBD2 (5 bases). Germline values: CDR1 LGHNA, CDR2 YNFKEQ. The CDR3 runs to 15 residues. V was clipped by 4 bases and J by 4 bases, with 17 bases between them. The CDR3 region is CASSLRFTQRYEQYF. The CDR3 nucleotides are TGTGCCAGCAGCCTTCGCTTCACCCAGCGGTACGAGCAGTACTTC.

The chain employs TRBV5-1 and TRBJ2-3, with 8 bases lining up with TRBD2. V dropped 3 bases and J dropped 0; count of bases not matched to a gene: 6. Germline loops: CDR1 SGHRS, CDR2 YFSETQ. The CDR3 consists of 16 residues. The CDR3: CASSYLSGSSTDTQYF. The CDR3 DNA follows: TGCGCCAGCAGCTATCTCAGCGGGAGTAGCACAGATACGCAGTATTTT. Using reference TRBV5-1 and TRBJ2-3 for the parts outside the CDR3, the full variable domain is KAGVTQTPRYLIKTRGQQVTLSCSPISGHRSVSWYQQTPGQGLQFLFEYFSETQRNKGNFPGRFSGRQFSNSRSEMNVSTLELGDSALYLCASSYLSGSSTDTQYFGPGTRLTVL.

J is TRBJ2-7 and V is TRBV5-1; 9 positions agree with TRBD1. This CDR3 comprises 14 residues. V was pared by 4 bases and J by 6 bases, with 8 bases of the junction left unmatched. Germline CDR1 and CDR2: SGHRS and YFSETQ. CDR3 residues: CASSPGDRVLEQYF. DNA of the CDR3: TGCGCCAGCAGCCCCGGGGACAGGGTTCTCGAGCAGTACTTC.

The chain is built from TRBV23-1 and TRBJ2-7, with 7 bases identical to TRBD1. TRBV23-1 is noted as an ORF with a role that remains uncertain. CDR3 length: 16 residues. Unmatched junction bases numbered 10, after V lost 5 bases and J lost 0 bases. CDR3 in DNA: TGCGCCAGCAGTTATATCCGACAGGGTGGCTCCTACGAGCAGTACTTC. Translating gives CASSYIRQGGSYEQYF.

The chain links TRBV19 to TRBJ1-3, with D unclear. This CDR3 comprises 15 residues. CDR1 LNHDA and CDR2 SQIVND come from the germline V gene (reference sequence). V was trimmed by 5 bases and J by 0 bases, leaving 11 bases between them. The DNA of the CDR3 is TGTGCCAGTAGTCCGACTGACCTCTCTGGAAACACCATATATTTT. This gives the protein CASSPTDLSGNTIYF.

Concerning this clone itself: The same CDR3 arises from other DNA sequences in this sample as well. DNA of the CDR3: TGTGCCAGCTCGCAAGGAATGAACACTGAAGCTTTCTTT. Translated: CASSQGMNTEAFF. The chain couples TRBV18 to TRBJ1-1; D not resolved. Germline V gives CDR1 KGHSH, CDR2 LQKENI. V lost 6 bases, J lost 0 bases, and 8 bases lay in between. The CDR3 runs 13 residues.

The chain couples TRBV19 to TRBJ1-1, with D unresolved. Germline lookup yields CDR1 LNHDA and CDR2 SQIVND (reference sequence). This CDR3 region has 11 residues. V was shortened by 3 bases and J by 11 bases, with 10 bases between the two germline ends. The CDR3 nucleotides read TGTGCCAGTAGTATCGGGGTGTTGGCTTTCTTT. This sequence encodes CASSIGVLAFF.

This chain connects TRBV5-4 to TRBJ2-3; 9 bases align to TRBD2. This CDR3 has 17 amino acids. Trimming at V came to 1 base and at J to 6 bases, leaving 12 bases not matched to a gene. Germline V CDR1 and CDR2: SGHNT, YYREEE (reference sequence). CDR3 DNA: TGTGCCAGCAGCTTGTTCATCGCGGGAGGGAGGAGCGATACGCAGTATTTT. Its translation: CASSLFIAGGRSDTQYF. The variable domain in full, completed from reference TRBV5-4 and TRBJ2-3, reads ETGVTQSPTHLIKTRGQQVTLRCSSQSGHNTVSWYQQALGQGPQFIFQYYREEENGRGNFPPRFSGLQFPNYSSELNVNALELDDSALYLCASSLFIAGGRSDTQYFGPGTRLTVL.

CDR3 DNA: TGTGCCATCAGGGTGGGATCGAACACTGAAGCTTTCTTT. Amino acids: CAIRVGSNTEAFF. The rearrangement joins TRBV10-3 to TRBJ1-1, with D uncertain. There are 13 residues in the CDR3. V lost 6 bases to trimming and J lost 1 base, with 9 bases between them. Germline V gene data show CDR1 as ENHRY and CDR2 as SYGVKD.

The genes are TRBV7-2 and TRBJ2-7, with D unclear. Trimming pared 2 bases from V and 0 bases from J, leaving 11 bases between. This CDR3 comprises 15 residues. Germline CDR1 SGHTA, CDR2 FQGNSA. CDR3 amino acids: CASSLQTSGSYEQYF. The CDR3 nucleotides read TGTGCCAGCAGCTTACAGACATCTGGCTCCTACGAGCAGTACTTC.

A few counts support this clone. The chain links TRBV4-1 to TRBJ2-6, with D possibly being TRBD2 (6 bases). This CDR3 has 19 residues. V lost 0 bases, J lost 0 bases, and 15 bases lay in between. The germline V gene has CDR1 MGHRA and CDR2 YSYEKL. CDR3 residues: CASSQDRIGSNSGANVLTF. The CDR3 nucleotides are TGCGCCAGCAGCCAAGATAGGATCGGGAGCAACTCTGGGGCCAACGTCCTGACTTTC.

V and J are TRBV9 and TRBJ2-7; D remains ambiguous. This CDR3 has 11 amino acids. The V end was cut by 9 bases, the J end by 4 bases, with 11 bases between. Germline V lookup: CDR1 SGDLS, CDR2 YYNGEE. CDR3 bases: TGTGCCACCGTACCCGAGTACGAGCAGTACTTC. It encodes CATVPEYEQYF.

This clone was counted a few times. The CDR3 DNA reads as TGTGCCAGCAAAACTAGCGGGAATGAGCAGTTCTTC. Its translation is CASKTSGNEQFF. The rearrangement uses TRBV5-5 and TRBJ2-1, with 9 bases identical to TRBD2. Losses at the gene ends were 6 bases for V and 7 bases for J; bases not matched to a gene: 2. CDR3 length: 12 residues. From germline, CDR1 is SGHKS and CDR2 YYEKEE (reference sequence).

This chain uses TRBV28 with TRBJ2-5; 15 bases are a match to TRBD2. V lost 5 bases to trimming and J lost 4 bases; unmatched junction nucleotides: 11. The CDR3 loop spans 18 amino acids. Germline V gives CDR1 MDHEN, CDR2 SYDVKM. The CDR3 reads CASSSGLAGGPVGETQYF. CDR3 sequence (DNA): TGTGCCAGCAGTAGTGGACTAGCGGGAGGGCCGGTGGGAGAGACCCAGTACTTC.